This T cell receptor beta chain was obtained from a study (dated by TCRdb to the early 2010s). Sequenced using an Illumina Genome Analyzer IIx. Using fastp at Q25 and MiXCR, TCRdb reprocessed the public reads and kept productive beta chains. Every distinct CDR3 protein forms one entry, paired with its most common genes and DNA. This sample comprises 15,000 or so distinct CDR3 sequences, approximately 30% of them detected only once. The ten largest make up about 16% of the sample. The germline V gene encodes CDR1 SQVTM and CDR2 ANQGSEA. Spanning cysteine to phenylalanine, the CDR3 consists of 12 amino acids. Just CDR3 DNA is preserved here, 36 bases in frame from base 1. At the junction V is shortened by 5 bases and J by 5 bases, with 12 bases in between. By sample share, this clonotype is medium-sized (0.01 to 0.1%). Its antigen target is currently unknown. Qualities for individual bases were not recorded, and no much larger clone is one base off.

Material for sequencing was blood. The chain joins TRBV29-1 to TRBJ2-5; no D gene is confidently identified. This clonotype was obtained from a human donor. The CDR3 protein sequence reads: CSVQTLWETQYF. Read as DNA, the sequence is TGCAGCGTTCAGACCCTTTGGGAGACCCAGTACTTC.